The 9 T cell receptor beta chains below come from one sample, sequenced in a study of cytomegalovirus exposure and HLA in healthy donors. PCR was performed using 60 Vbeta and 13 Jbeta primers. The assay was immunoSEQ multiplex PCR, and TCRdb's table has in-frame clones only and misses some. Of 85,000 to 130,000 clones in the sample, around 72% were seen once. The specimen was PBMCs. These receptors were obtained from a male donor in good health and CMV-seropositive.

This clone was picked up a small number of times. This chain uses TRBV4-3 with TRBJ1-2; possible D gene TRBD1, 5 bases. Trimming cost V 0 bases and J 3 bases, with 17 bases left between them. Germline-derived CDR1 and CDR2 are LGHNA and YSLEER. This CDR3 comprises 17 residues. The CDR3 protein is CASSQDFGGSHYYGYTF. The CDR3 bases are TGCGCCAGCAGCCAAGATTTCGGGGGATCGCACTACTATGGCTACACCTTC.

The chain carries TRBV29-1 and TRBJ1-1; 11 bases fit TRBD1. The CDR3 consists of 16 residues. V gave up 6 bases and J gave up 3 bases; unmatched junction bases: 12. Germline values: CDR1 SQVTM, CDR2 ANQGSEA. CDR3 residues: CSVRTGGMYLDTEAFF. CDR3 nucleotide sequence: TGCAGCGTCCGGACAGGGGGCATGTATTTGGACACTGAAGCTTTCTTT.

In this sample, this clone turned up a few times. This rearrangement joins TRBV7-2 to TRBJ2-2; weak D call: TRBD1 (5 bases). Trimming cost V 2 bases and J 1 base, with 8 bases left between them. Germline V CDR1 and CDR2: SGHTA, FQGNSA. This CDR3 contains 15 residues. The CDR3 reads CASSLRQGNTGELFF. CDR3 DNA sequence: TGTGCCAGCAGCTTACGGCAGGGGAACACCGGGGAGCTGTTTTTT. The variable domain in full, completed from reference TRBV7-2 and TRBJ2-2, reads GAGVSQSPSNKVTEKGKDVELRCDPISGHTALYWYRQSLGQGLEFLIYFQGNSAPDKSGLPSDRFSAERTGGSVSTLTIQRTQQEDSAVYLCASSLRQGNTGELFFGEGSRLTVL.

The chain links TRBV5-5 to TRBJ2-7, with D perhaps matching TRBD1 (5 bases). V shed 1 base and J shed 0 bases, with 8 bases lying between them. CDR1 is SGHKS, CDR2 YYEKEE, per germline (reference sequence). The CDR3 is 14 residues long. CDR3 sequence: CASSLSGFSYEQYF. Here the CDR3 DNA reads TGTGCCAGCAGCTTGTCAGGGTTCTCCTACGAGCAGTACTTC. The variable domain in full, with the rest retrieved from reference TRBV5-5 and TRBJ2-7, is DAGVTQSPTHLIKTRGQQVTLRCSPISGHKSVSWYQQVLGQGPQFIFQYYEKEERGRGNFPDRFSARQFPNYSSELNVNALLLGDSALYLCASSLSGFSYEQYFGPGTRLTVT.

V and J are TRBV5-4 and TRBJ1-2, with D possibly matching TRBD1 (5 bases). The germline gives CDR1 SGHNT, CDR2 YYREEE (reference sequence). This CDR3 contains 15 residues. Between the trimmed V and J ends, which lost 5 bases and 4 bases, there was a span of 18 bases. DNA for the CDR3: TGTGCCAGCAGACAAATGGGGGGGAGATTCTATGGCTACACCTTC. It specifies CASRQMGGRFYGYTF. Variable domain in full (rest from reference TRBV5-4 and TRBJ1-2): ETGVTQSPTHLIKTRGQQVTLRCSSQSGHNTVSWYQQALGQGPQFIFQYYREEENGRGNFPPRFSGLQFPNYSSELNVNALELDDSALYLCASRQMGGRFYGYTFGSGTRLTVV.

J is TRBJ1-1 and V is TRBV6-5; D is perhaps TRBD1 (6 bases). Looked up from germline, CDR1 is MNHEY and CDR2 is SVGAGI. V lost 0 bases and J lost 10, with 15 bases in between. The length of the CDR3 is 14 residues. CDR3 sequence (DNA): TGTGCCAGCAGTTACTCGGGGCGCGGGGGGCCAGCTTTCTTT. Translating it yields CASSYSGRGGPAFF.

The rearrangement joins TRBV7-2 to TRBJ2-7; D perhaps matches TRBD2 (5 bases). The CDR3 has 15 amino acids. The ends were cut back, 1 base at V and 0 bases at J, with 10 bases in the middle. CDR1 and CDR2 from the germline V gene are SGHTA and FQGNSA. Here the CDR3 reads CASSLGRGDSYEQYF. CDR3 in DNA: TGTGCCAGCAGCTTAGGTCGGGGAGACTCCTACGAGCAGTACTTC.

The chain carries TRBV2 and TRBJ2-7; a possible D gene is TRBD2 (6 bases). The germline V gene encodes CDR1 SNHLY and CDR2 FYNNEI. This CDR3 has 15 residues. The ends were cut back, 6 bases at V and 2 bases at J, with 17 bases in the middle. The CDR3 DNA sequence: TGTGCCAGCAGGGGGACGGGGGAAAAAACCTACGAGCAGTACTTC. As protein: CASRGTGEKTYEQYF. The variable domain in full, with the rest retrieved from reference TRBV2 and TRBJ2-7, is EPEVTQTPSHQVTQMGQEVILRCVPISNHLYFYWYRQILGQKVEFLVSFYNNEISEKSEIFDDQFSVERPDGSNFTLKIRSTKLEDSAMYFCASRGTGEKTYEQYFGPGTRLTVT.

The V gene is TRBV7-6, the J gene TRBJ2-3; 10 nucleotides align to TRBD1. From germline, CDR1 is SGHVS and CDR2 FNYEAQ. The CDR3 consists of 15 residues. V lost 4 bases, J lost 1 base, and 2 bases stayed unmatched. DNA for the CDR3: TGTGCCAGCAGCTCCGGGACAGGGGGCACAGATACGCAGTATTTT. This encodes CASSSGTGGTDTQYF. Drawing the rest from reference TRBV7-6 and TRBJ2-3, the complete variable domain is GAGVSQSPRYKVTKRGQDVALRCDPISGHVSLYWYRQALGQGPEFLTYFNYEAQQDKSGLPNDRFSAERPEGSISTLTIQRTEQRDSAMYRCASSSGTGGTDTQYFGPGTRLTVL.